Below, 2 T cell receptor beta chains from the same sample are listed, as sequenced in a study of CD8+CD57+ T cells in acquired aplastic anemia. Profiles of TCR beta VDJ and CDR3 were generated from a genomic DNA template. A single record per CDR3 protein comes from TCRdb applying MiXCR to the reads. Of some 48,000 distinct CDR3 sequences listed, about 73% are singletons. Specimen: sorted CD4+, CD8+, or CD8+CD57+ T cells (not recorded which) from PBMCs. The source of these receptors is a human donor in good health, serving as a control.

The CDR3 is CSAQGVTYEQYF. CDR3 nucleotides: TGCAGTGCCCAGGGGGTAACCTACGAGCAGTACTTC. This sequence joins TRBV20-1 and TRBJ2-7; 7 nucleotides line up with TRBD1. Germline CDR1 reads DFQATT; CDR2 reads SNEGSKA (reference sequence). The CDR3 sequence is 12 residues long. V lost 6 bases to trimming and J lost 2 bases; unmatched junction nucleotides: 4.

The V and J genes are TRBV20-1 and TRBJ2-1, with TRBD2 matching over 9 bases. The germline V gene encodes CDR1 DFQATT and CDR2 SNEGSKA (reference sequence). V was pared by 5 bases and J by 10 bases, with 3 bases of the junction left unmatched. The CDR3 contains 11 residues. CDR3 bases: TGCAGTGCTCTAGCGGGAACAGAGCAGTTCTTC. It encodes CSALAGTEQFF.